This T cell receptor beta chain was captured in a study of beta chain features in type 1 diabetes. Expressed TCRB transcripts were sequenced after all isolated RNA was converted to cDNA. TCRdb's table, derived via immunoSEQ multiplex PCR, lists solely in-frame clones and lacks some. This table has 350,000 to 450,000 clones, 10% to 15% appearing once. Germline CDR1 and CDR2: SGHTA and FQGNSA. The trim removed 5 bases at V and 1 base at J, leaving 8 bases unmatched. This CDR3 is built from 15 residues. Comments on this clone: The antigen is undetermined.

Overall study findings and caveats: PCR might pick shorter templates more often, in the same way for patients and controls. Moderate but significant shortening of TCRB CDR3s was recorded in all four CD4+ subsets from Type 1 diabetes patients.

This chain links TRBV7-2 with TRBJ2-7, with 7 bases matching TRBD2. This TCR came from a woman between 18 and 30 years old with type 1 diabetes. The sequenced sample consisted of naive CD4+ T cells from blood. CDR3 region: CASSLLSRGSYEQYF. DNA for the CDR3: TGTGCCAGCAGCCTTTTGTCGCGGGGGTCCTACGAGCAGTACTTC.